This TCR beta chain is from a study of molecular identifiers for immune sequencing clone quantification. Per the germline V gene, CDR1 is SQVTM and CDR2 is ANQGSEA. V lost 6 bases and J 0 bases, leaving 8 bases between the germline ends. The CDR3 length is 12 residues. This clonotype was observed at least ten times. TCRdb used MiXCR to reprocess the PCR reads, holding one entry per CDR3 protein. The sample contains roughly 97,000 distinct CDR3 sequences, 24% of which appear only once. This clonotype was sampled from a human donor in good health. Some libraries in this study had Jurkat cell RNA spiked in. Sequences were obtained from naive CD8+ T cells from blood, with Jurkat cell RNA spiked in. Subset noted: FACS-sorted CD8+CD4-CCR7+CD45RA+ naive T cells. The V gene is TRBV29-1, the J gene TRBJ1-1, with D tentatively TRBD1 (5 bases). DNA for the CDR3: TGCAGCGTGGGGCCTCTGAACACTGAAGCTTTCTTT. As protein: CSVGPLNTEAFF.